The TCR beta chain described here comes from a study of CD8+CD57+ T cells in acquired aplastic anemia. About the study: Sorted cells (CD4+ and CD8+) yielded DNA amounts that averaged approximately 3.1 ug.

As concerns this clonotype: Its target is not known.

General study results and limits: Patients had under 30 CD8+ CDR3 sequences in common with controls (the shared set). Researchers reported that CD8+ Simpson's diversity was not significantly different in patients versus controls.

Researchers used genomic DNA as the template to profile TCR beta VDJ and CDR3. TCRdb re-analysed the reads in MiXCR, keeping a single row per CDR3 protein. Among around 190,000 distinct CDR3 sequences, 48% were seen once, and the ten largest hold 10% to 15%. CD8+CD57+ cell expansion, shown by flow cytometry, had occurred in the patients selected for sequencing. Germline V gene data show CDR1 as KGHDR and CDR2 as SFDVKD. The junction had 3 bases not matched to a gene; V was cut back by 0 bases and J by 12 bases. The CDR3 consists of 14 residues. This receptor was taken from a human donor with aplastic anemia. The sample consisted of sorted CD4+, CD8+, or CD8+CD57+ T cells (not recorded which) from PBMCs. The rearrangement links TRBV24-1 to TRBJ2-1; TRBD1 matches at 11 bases. CDR3 in amino acids: CATSDLGQGARQFF. CDR3 bases: TGTGCCACCAGTGATTTGGGACAGGGGGCAAGGCAGTTCTTC.